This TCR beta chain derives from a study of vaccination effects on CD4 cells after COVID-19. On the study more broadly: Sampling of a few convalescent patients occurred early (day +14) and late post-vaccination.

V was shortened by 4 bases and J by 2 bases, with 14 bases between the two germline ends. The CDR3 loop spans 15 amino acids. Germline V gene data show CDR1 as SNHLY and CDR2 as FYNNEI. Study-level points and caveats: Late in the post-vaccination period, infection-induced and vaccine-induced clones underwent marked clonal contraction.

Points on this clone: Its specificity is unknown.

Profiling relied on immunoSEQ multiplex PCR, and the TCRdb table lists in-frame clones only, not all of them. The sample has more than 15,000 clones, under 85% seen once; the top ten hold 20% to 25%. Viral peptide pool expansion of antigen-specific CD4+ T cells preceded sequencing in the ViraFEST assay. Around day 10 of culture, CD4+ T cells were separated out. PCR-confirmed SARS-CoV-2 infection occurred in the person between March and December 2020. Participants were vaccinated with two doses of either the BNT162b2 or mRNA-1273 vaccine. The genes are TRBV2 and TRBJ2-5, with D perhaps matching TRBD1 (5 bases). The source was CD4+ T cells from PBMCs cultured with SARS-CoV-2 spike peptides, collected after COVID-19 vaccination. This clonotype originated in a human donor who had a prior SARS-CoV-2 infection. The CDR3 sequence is CASSAQGIPQETQYF. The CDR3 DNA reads TGTGCCAGCAGTGCTCAGGGCATCCCTCAAGAGACCCAGTACTTC. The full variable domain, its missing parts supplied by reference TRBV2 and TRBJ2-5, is EPEVTQTPSHQVTQMGQEVILRCVPISNHLYFYWYRQILGQKVEFLVSFYNNEISEKSEIFDDQFSVERPDGSNFTLKIRSTKLEDSAMYFCASSAQGIPQETQYFGPGTRLLVL.